The next 18 T cell receptor beta chains were all read from a single sample in a study of blood T cell repertoires in COVID-19. The method was immunoSEQ multiplex PCR; TCRdb's version includes in-frame clones alone and lacks a portion of them. The sample records some 200,000 clones, about nine tenths being singletons. The sample was peripheral blood. Receptors were obtained from an elderly man with acute or convalescent COVID-19.

CDR3 bases: TGTGCCTGGAGTAGGGGAAAAGGGCCCCAGCATTTT. The encoded protein is CAWSRGKGPQHF. The chain links TRBV30 to TRBJ1-5, with a weak D call TRBD1 (5 bases). Germline values: CDR1 GTSNPN, CDR2 SVGIG (reference sequence). The V end was cut by 2 bases, the J end by 9 bases, with 11 bases between. This CDR3 spans 12 amino acids.

The CDR3 loop is CAWMGQAGGYTF. The CDR3, as DNA: TGTGCCTGGATGGGGCAGGCCGGCGGCTACACCTTC. The chain joins TRBV30 to TRBJ1-2; the D gene is possibly TRBD1 (5 bases). V lost 4 bases to trimming and J lost 8 bases, with 14 bases between them. Germline V gene sequence: CDR1 GTSNPN, CDR2 SVGIG (reference sequence). The CDR3 has 12 residues.

The chain joins TRBV18 to TRBJ2-7; possibly TRBD2 for D (5 bases). The CDR3 is 13 residues long. V was cut by 3 bases and J by 9 bases, with 15 bases left in between. Germline CDR1 reads KGHSH; CDR2 reads LQKENI. The CDR3 sequence is CASSPVPGGGQYV. The CDR3, as DNA: TGTGCCAGCTCACCGGTCCCCGGTGGAGGGCAGTACGTC.

V gene TRBV9 combines with J gene TRBJ2-1; the match to TRBD2 covers 9 bases. V dropped 4 bases and J dropped 7; count of bases not matched to a gene: 6. The V gene's germline CDR1 is SGDLS and CDR2 YYNGEE. The CDR3 consists of 14 residues. The CDR3: CASSSGLALNEQFF. In nucleotides, the CDR3 is TGTGCCAGCAGCTCCGGACTAGCGTTGAATGAGCAGTTCTTC.

The chain couples TRBV18 to TRBJ2-1; 10 nucleotides match TRBD1. The CDR3 covers 16 residues. After removal of 0 bases from V and 6 bases from J, the junction contained 5 bases not matched to a gene. The germline gives CDR1 KGHSH, CDR2 LQKENI. The CDR3 here is CASSPPGQGLGNEQFF. CDR3 coding DNA: TGTGCCAGCTCACCACCGGGACAGGGGTTGGGCAATGAGCAGTTCTTC. Combining the CDR3 with reference TRBV18 and TRBJ2-1 gives the whole variable domain NAGVMQNPRHLVRRRGQEARLRCSPMKGHSHVYWYRQLPEEGLKFMVYLQKENIIDESGMPKERFSAEFPKEGPSILRIQQVVRGDSAAYFCASSPPGQGLGNEQFFGPGTRLTVL.

This clone appeared a single time. The genes are TRBV9 and TRBJ2-7; 9 bases line up with TRBD1. The germline V gene encodes CDR1 SGDLS and CDR2 YYNGEE. The CDR3 covers 15 residues. Trimming took 4 bases from V and 5 from J; bases not matched to a gene: 10. Here the CDR3 DNA reads TGTGCCAGCAGCTCTAGAACAGGGGGCTTGGACGAGCAGTACTTC. Translation: CASSSRTGGLDEQYF.

V usage is TRBV19 and J usage is TRBJ1-5; TRBD1 agrees at 8 bases. From germline, CDR1 is LNHDA and CDR2 SQIVND (reference sequence). The CDR3 runs to 14 residues. Unmatched junction bases numbered 1, after V lost 1 base and J lost 5 bases. The CDR3 coding sequence is TGTGCCAGTAGTATAGGGACAGGGTATCAGCCCCAGCATTTT. This translates into CASSIGTGYQPQHF. Full variable domain (rest looked up from reference TRBV19 and TRBJ1-5): DGGITQSPKYLFRKEGQNVTLSCEQNLNHDAMYWYRQDPGQGLRLIYYSQIVNDFQKGDIAEGYSVSREKKESFPLTVTSAQKNPTAFYLCASSIGTGYQPQHFGDGTRLSIL.

This clone was seen a few times. V is TRBV7-9 and J is TRBJ2-1, with 9 bases identical to TRBD1. Germline CDR1 is SEHNR and CDR2 is FQNEAQ (reference sequence). This CDR3 comprises 16 residues. The ends lost 5 bases at V and 5 bases at J; junction bases unmatched: 10. CDR3 sequence (DNA): TGTGCCAGCAGCCTCGAGGGTGGGACAGGGCACAATGAGCAGTTCTTC. Amino acid sequence: CASSLEGGTGHNEQFF. Combining the CDR3 with reference TRBV7-9 and TRBJ2-1 gives the whole variable domain DTGVSQNPRHKITKRGQNVTFRCDPISEHNRLYWYRQTLGQGPEFLTYFQNEAQLEKSRLLSDRFSAERPKGSFSTLEIQRTEQGDSAMYLCASSLEGGTGHNEQFFGPGTRLTVL.

The chain uses TRBV11-1 and TRBJ1-2, with 8 bases fitting TRBD1. This CDR3 is 14 amino acids long. The germline CDR1 and CDR2 sequences are SGHAT and FQDESV (reference sequence). V lost 5 bases, J lost 5 bases, and 7 bases stayed unmatched. This CDR3 is CASSARQGRYGYTF. The CDR3 bases are TGTGCCAGCAGCGCTCGACAGGGGAGGTATGGCTACACCTTC. Drawing the rest from reference TRBV11-1 and TRBJ1-2, the complete variable domain is EAEVAQSPRYKITEKSQAVAFWCDPISGHATLYWYRQILGQGPELLVQFQDESVVDDSQLPKDRFSAERLKGVDSTLKIQPAELGDSAMYLCASSARQGRYGYTFGSGTRLTVV.

This rearrangement joins TRBV7-2 to TRBJ2-2; maybe TRBD1 (7 bases). V lost 4 bases, J lost 5 bases, and 14 bases lay in between. CDR1 is SGHTA and CDR2 is FQGNSA in the germline V gene. This CDR3 has 15 residues. The CDR3 sequence: CASSSTGRFTGELFF. The CDR3 bases are TGTGCCAGCAGCTCGACAGGGAGGTTTACCGGGGAGCTGTTTTTT.

This chain connects TRBV5-1 to TRBJ2-1, with TRBD2 matching over 11 bases. This CDR3 has 17 amino acids. Germline trimming cut 6 bases from V and 1 base from J; bases unmatched to any gene: 9. Germline V gene data show CDR1 as SGHRS and CDR2 as YFSETQ. CDR3 sequence: CASNVLTSGSSYNEQFF. The CDR3 nucleotides are TGCGCCAGCAACGTGCTAACTAGCGGGAGTTCCTACAATGAGCAGTTCTTC.

The V call is TRBV29-1, the J call TRBJ1-3; D is uncertain. The V gene's germline CDR1 is SQVTM and CDR2 ANQGSEA. The CDR3 has 12 residues. Trimming left V 4 bases short and J 0 bases short, with 4 bases between. The CDR3: CSVGVSGNTIYF. The CDR3 DNA is TGCAGCGTTGGCGTCTCTGGAAACACCATATATTTT.

This clone was detected only a few times. The V and J genes are TRBV6-2 or TRBV6-3 and TRBJ1-1; D may be TRBD1 (6 bases). V was pared by 5 bases and J by 0 bases, with 10 bases between. Germline lookup yields CDR1 MNHEY and CDR2 SVGEGT. The CDR3 extends over 14 amino acids. CDR3 region: CASSQQGLNTEAFF. CDR3 coding DNA: TGTGCCAGCAGTCAACAGGGCCTGAACACTGAAGCTTTCTTT.

J is TRBJ2-5 and V is TRBV18; 9 bases are shared with TRBD2. V lost 1 base to trimming and J lost 5 bases; unmatched junction nucleotides: 8. Germline V gene lookup returns CDR1 KGHSH and CDR2 LQKENI. This CDR3 is built from 16 residues. Here the CDR3 DNA reads TGTGCCAGCTCACCACAGATAGCGGGAGCCGGGGAGACCCAGTACTTC. Amino acids: CASSPQIAGAGETQYF.

The rearrangement joins TRBV29-1 to TRBJ2-7, with D maybe TRBD2 (6 bases). Looked up from germline, CDR1 is SQVTM and CDR2 is ANQGSEA. The CDR3 has 12 residues. The ends were cut back, 4 bases at V and 3 bases at J, with 10 bases in the middle. The DNA of the CDR3 is TGCAGCGTTGCCCTCGGGGGCTACGAGCAGTACTTC. Encoded protein: CSVALGGYEQYF.

The chain employs TRBV6-6 and TRBJ2-5, with 9 bases that match TRBD2. This CDR3 is 14 amino acids long. J lost 6 bases, V lost 5 bases, and 7 bases had no gene match. Germline values: CDR1 MNHNY, CDR2 SVGAGI (reference sequence). CDR3 protein: CASSGAGGAKTQYF. CDR3 sequence (DNA): TGTGCCAGCAGTGGGGCGGGAGGGGCAAAGACCCAGTACTTC.

The rearrangement joins TRBV9 to TRBJ1-5; D is ambiguous. Trimming cost V 0 bases and J 2 bases, with 9 bases left between them. From germline, CDR1 is SGDLS and CDR2 YYNGEE. CDR3 size: 15 residues. CDR3 coding DNA: TGTGCCAGCAGCGTAGAGCCCTTGGGCAATCAGCCCCAGCATTTT. Its translation: CASSVEPLGNQPQHF.

This sequence joins TRBV7-2 and TRBJ2-1; D is perhaps TRBD1 (5 bases). V was clipped by 5 bases and J by 5 bases, with 10 bases between them. The CDR3 has 13 amino acids. Germline V gene lookup returns CDR1 SGHTA and CDR2 FQGNSA. The CDR3 DNA is TGTGCCAGCAGCCCTTACAGGCACAATGAGCAGTTCTTC. It translates to CASSPYRHNEQFF.